The sequence of this TCR beta chain was determined in a study of blood T cell repertoires in COVID-19. In the original analysis: Estimation of nucleated cell counts was performed using reference gene primer amplification. Measured with immunoSEQ multiplex PCR; TCRdb has only the in-frame clones, and not every one. V, J and clone size are taken as reported in that table, and D and trimming were inferred from the DNA itself. The sample carries about 190,000 clones, roughly 81% recorded once. Germline lookup yields CDR1 SGHNT and CDR2 YENEEA. The CDR3 has 15 amino acids. After removal of 6 bases from V and 4 bases from J, the junction contained 5 bases not matched to a gene.

The sequenced sample was peripheral blood. This receptor was identified in a woman in her seventies with active or convalescent COVID-19. The chain is built from TRBV11-3 and TRBJ2-5, with TRBD2 matching over 13 bases. The CDR3 sequence: CASRLAGGPRETQYF. For the CDR3, the DNA is TGTGCCAGCAGACTAGCGGGAGGGCCGCGAGAGACCCAGTACTTC.